This T cell receptor (beta chain) derives from a study of blood T cell repertoires in COVID-19. Looking at the study overall: Sites in the United States, Italy and Spain provided acute and convalescent COVID-19 samples. PBMCs, B-cell-depleted T cells, or T cells were the source of the cDNA or gDNA that made up the material.

Study processing details: Estimates of nucleated cell counts were drawn from the amplification of reference gene primers. TCRdb's copy holds only in-frame clones and misses some; the assay was immunoSEQ multiplex PCR. Clonal size and the V and J genes are those of that table, whereas D and trimming came from the DNA. This table has more than 90,000 clones, approximately 92% appearing once. The ends were cut back, 4 bases at V and 0 bases at J, with 11 bases in the middle. Germline V lookup: CDR1 SGHRS, CDR2 YFSETQ. The CDR3 covers 15 residues. The source material was peripheral blood. This chain uses TRBV5-1 with TRBJ1-3; D call uncertain. The origin of this receptor is a man in his forties or fifties with active COVID-19. CDR3 DNA: TGCGCCAGCAGCCAGGTGGGCAGCTCTGGAAACACCATATATTTT. This translates into CASSQVGSSGNTIYF.